This TCR beta chain was captured in a study of blood T cell repertoires in COVID-19 (TCRdb year 2020). For context, the study as a whole: Samples covering the acute and convalescent phases of COVID-19 were provided by collaborators in the United States, Italy and Spain. The prospective study material was composed of cDNA or gDNA derived from T cells, B-cell-depleted T cells, or PBMCs. Deeply sampled blood TCRbeta repertoires from subjects exposed to, actively infected with, or recovered from COVID-19 were included in the dataset. The repertoires were released in a freely available public database intended as a resource for research on the immune response to SARS-CoV-2. Samples were obtained from the ongoing ImmuneRACE study (first 160 participants) and from about 1,300 subjects provided by 6 global collaborators. Nearly every sample came with metadata listing a de-identified subject ID, COVID-19 status, age in years and sex. Where available, HLA class I and class II types were obtained from metadata supplied by the sample provider rather than from assay-based typing.

A second Seattle source provided samples from volunteer blood donors who had recovered from COVID-19. Whole blood was collected in K2EDTA tubes by collaborating institutions according to the institutions' own protocols. For TCRbeta analysis, collaborators shipped samples as frozen whole blood, isolated PBMCs, or DNA extracted from either of those sample types. In the case of this clone: No cognate antigen has been identified for it. Within one base of it there is no much larger clone, and no base qualities were kept.

The CDR3 runs 14 residues from the cysteine to the phenylalanine. Only the CDR3 region is kept as DNA, spanning 42 bases read in frame from base 1. CDR1 and CDR2, per the germline V gene, are SGHRS and YFSETQ. Unmatched junction bases come to 6, with V trimmed by 6 bases and J by 4 bases. Results and caveats for the whole study, not just this receptor: How much clinical and demographic metadata was included differed by source and by participant, and the metadata was provided uncurated.

TCRbeta CDR3 regions were amplified from genomic DNA using the immunoSEQ Assay, a bias-controlled multiplex PCR. Per the original workflow: The number of nucleated cells in each sample was estimated from the amplification of reference gene primers within the assay. Sequence reads were collapsed and filtered to measure the absolute abundance of every unique TCRbeta CDR3 rearrangement. For each sample, productive Simpson clonality was calculated by taking the square root of Simpson's diversity index across productive rearrangements. TCRdb stores this immuneACCESS table with in-frame sequences only. Part of the clones is absent; in the studies checked, under half of the shortfall reflects unresolved V genes, and no reason is known for the rest. The V and J calls and clone size are taken from that table; D and trimming were inferred from the DNA. This sample has about 220,000 clones in its table, and less than 90% of those were observed once. The ten largest clonotypes hold 4.5% to 5.5% of the sample.

The TCR sequence derives from a woman aged 55-75 years who had recovered from COVID-19. The chain uses TRBV5-1 and TRBJ2-2, and 7 junction bases match TRBD2. Sequenced material: peripheral blood. The CDR3 is CASTFRGVTGELFF. DNA sequence: TGCGCCAGCACTTTTCGGGGGGTCACCGGGGAGCTGTTTTTT.